The 21 T cell receptor beta chains below were found in one sample sequenced in a study of CD8 T cells in ankylosing spondylitis. TCRdb re-derived calls from the 5' RACE reads in MiXCR, one entry per CDR3 protein. The data hold about 240,000 distinct CDR3 sequences, with around 9.1% observed a single time. The sample taken for sequencing was blood, either unsorted or a sorted T cell fraction (not recorded which). The receptor source for this set is a male donor with ankylosing spondylitis or in good health (not recorded which).

Ten or more counts support this clonotype. The chain is built from TRBV5-6 and TRBJ2-1; D ambiguous. This CDR3 is 16 amino acids long. The V end was cut by 1 base, the J end by 0 bases, with 11 bases between. The germline CDR1 and CDR2 sequences are SGHDT and YYEEEE. The CDR3 sequence: CASSLPRLPSYNEQFF. The CDR3 DNA reads as TGTGCCAGCAGCTTGCCGCGACTCCCCTCCTACAATGAGCAGTTCTTC.

This clonotype was recorded at least ten times. V and J are TRBV27 and TRBJ1-2, with 7 bases matching TRBD1. The germline V gene encodes CDR1 MNHEY and CDR2 SMNVEV (reference sequence). J was trimmed by 4 bases and V by 2 bases; bases with no gene match: 10. The length of the CDR3 is 16 residues. This chain's CDR3 is CASSLTSRDSPYGYTF. The CDR3, as DNA: TGTGCCAGCAGTTTAACTAGTAGGGACAGTCCCTATGGCTACACCTTC.

This clonotype appeared many times. The chain uses TRBV12-3 or TRBV12-4 and TRBJ2-1; weak D call: TRBD2 (5 bases). The CDR3 is 13 amino acids. Deletions cut 2 bases from V and 10 bases from J, with 12 bases between. This CDR3 reads CASSLTAGIEQFF. The CDR3 coding sequence is TGTGCCAGCAGTTTAACGGCCGGGATCGAGCAGTTCTTC.

This clonotype was seen ten or more times. V and J are TRBV4-3 and TRBJ1-1; no firm D call. Trimming left V 0 bases short and J 4 bases short, with 18 bases between. This CDR3 is built from 17 residues. Germline lookup yields CDR1 LGHNA and CDR2 YSLEER. The CDR3 reads CASSQDPRGDGVTEAFF. CDR3 DNA: TGCGCCAGCAGCCAAGATCCACGGGGAGATGGCGTCACTGAAGCTTTCTTT.

Many counts were recorded for this clonotype. The chain joins TRBV29-1 to TRBJ1-1; D gene ambiguous. There are 12 residues in the CDR3. Trimming cost V 7 bases and J 5 bases, with 14 bases left between them. CDR1 and CDR2 from the germline V gene are SQVTM and ANQGSEA. The CDR3 DNA sequence: TGCAGCGCCGACGGGAGGAAGACTGAAGCTTTCTTT. Amino acid sequence: CSADGRKTEAFF.

This clonotype was seen only a few times. V is TRBV9 and J is TRBJ1-5, with a possible D match to TRBD1 (5 bases). V was shortened by 0 bases and J by 4 bases, with 11 bases between the two germline ends. Germline V CDR1 and CDR2: SGDLS, YYNGEE. This CDR3 contains 15 residues. Written as DNA, the CDR3 is TGTGCCAGCAGCGTAGACGGGGCTAGAAATCAGCCCCAGCATTTT. This gives the protein CASSVDGARNQPQHF.

This clonotype was seen many times. This chain joins TRBV20-1 and TRBJ2-7; 9 nucleotides line up with TRBD1. The germline CDR1 and CDR2 sequences are DFQATT and SNEGSKA (reference sequence). CDR3 length: 13 residues. The ends lost 0 bases at V and 6 bases at J; junction bases unmatched: 3. This CDR3 reads CSARDGTGTEQYF. The CDR3 nucleotides are TGCAGTGCTAGAGATGGGACAGGGACCGAGCAGTACTTC.

This chain uses TRBV18 with TRBJ2-1, with 9 bases aligning to TRBD2. Germline V CDR1 and CDR2: KGHSH, LQKENI. J gave up 2 bases and V 0 bases, and 2 bases lay outside the gene matches. This CDR3 is 16 amino acids long. CDR3 amino acids: CASSPPSGRTYNEQFF. In nucleotides, the CDR3 is TGTGCCAGCTCACCACCTAGCGGGAGAACCTACAATGAGCAGTTCTTC.

This clonotype has a count of ten or more. The chain has TRBV6-2 or TRBV6-3 and TRBJ1-1; no clear D. Trimming took off 2 bases at V and 1 base at J, with 8 bases between the two ends. CDR1 MNHEY and CDR2 SVGEGT come from the germline V gene. This CDR3 region has 14 residues. The CDR3 spells CASSYISENTEAFF. The CDR3 nucleotides are TGTGCCAGCAGTTACATCTCGGAGAACACTGAAGCTTTCTTT.

This clonotype was seen repeatedly, ten times or more. DNA of the CDR3: TGTGCCACCAGCAGAGTAACTAGCGGCACAGATACGCAGTATTTT. This sequence encodes CATSRVTSGTDTQYF. The rearrangement uses TRBV15 and TRBJ2-3; 7 positions match TRBD2. The CDR3 loop spans 15 amino acids. From germline, CDR1 is LNHNV and CDR2 YYDKDF (reference sequence). The V gene end was trimmed by 1 base and the J gene end by 1 base; junction bases not matched to a gene: 2.

A word on this clonotype: A much larger clonotype is one base distant, so this may be a read error. The rearrangement uses TRBV6-2 or TRBV6-3 and TRBJ2-7; no clear D gene. The CDR3 is 13 residues long. Germline values: CDR1 MNHEY, CDR2 SVGEGT. With 6 bases removed from V and 2 bases from J, the gap between germline ends came to 11 bases. CDR3 sequence: CASRMGSTYEQYF. The CDR3 coding sequence is TGTGCCAGCAGGATGGGCTCTACCTACGAGCAGTACTTC.

This clonotype was recorded many times. CDR3 sequence: CSGKQGTEAFF. The CDR3, as DNA: TGCAGCGGTAAACAGGGAACTGAAGCTTTCTTT. The rearrangement joins TRBV29-1 to TRBJ1-1, with D tentatively TRBD1 (6 bases). The germline V gene encodes CDR1 SQVTM and CDR2 ANQGSEA. The CDR3 is 11 amino acids. V was clipped by 7 bases and J by 5 bases, with 11 bases between them.

In the case of this clonotype: Just one base apart from a much larger clone, this may be a read error. The V gene is TRBV6-2 or TRBV6-3, the J gene TRBJ1-2, with TRBD1 as a possible D gene (6 bases). V was shortened by 5 bases and J by 8 bases, with 15 bases between the two germline ends. Germline V gene lookup returns CDR1 MNHEY and CDR2 SVGEGT. The CDR3 spans 13 residues. CDR3 DNA: TGTGCCAGCAGTGTACGGGACATTGGAGGCTACACCTTC. It is translated as CASSVRDIGGYTF.

The rearrangement links TRBV7-9 to TRBJ2-1, with 10 bases matching TRBD1. CDR3 size: 13 residues. J gave up 10 bases and V 2 bases, and 2 bases lay outside the gene matches. Germline V gene lookup returns CDR1 SEHNR and CDR2 FQNEAQ (reference sequence). The DNA for the CDR3 is TGTGCCAGCAGCTTACCGGGACAGGGGGAGCAGTTCTTC. Protein: CASSLPGQGEQFF.

This clonotype was picked up many times. V gene TRBV4-2 combines with J gene TRBJ2-1, with D possibly being TRBD2 (7 bases). CDR1 and CDR2 (germline): LGHNA, YNFKEQ. Trimming removed 0 bases at V and 7 bases at J, with 19 bases between. The CDR3 consists of 17 residues. The chain's CDR3 is CASSQDLTGGPRNEQFF. The CDR3 DNA sequence: TGTGCCAGCAGCCAAGATCTAACCGGGGGGCCGAGGAATGAGCAGTTCTTC.

This clonotype has only a few counts. The CDR3 sequence: CASSLGRGVSKNIQYF. The CDR3 DNA reads as TGTGCCAGCAGCTTAGGGCGGGGGGTTTCCAAAAACATTCAGTACTTC. The genes are TRBV7-2 and TRBJ2-4; 8 positions agree with TRBD2. J lost 2 bases, V lost 1 base, and 4 bases had no gene match. CDR1 SGHTA and CDR2 FQGNSA come from the germline V gene. CDR3 length: 16 residues.

This clonotype was recorded at least ten times. The chain uses TRBV6-8 and TRBJ1-1; 8 bases map to TRBD1. Germline values: CDR1 MNHGY, CDR2 SAAAGT. The CDR3 loop spans 13 amino acids. The J segment lost 6 bases and the V segment lost 4 bases, leaving 4 bases of the junction unmatched. Written as DNA, the CDR3 is TGTGCCAGCAGTTCGACAGGGGCCCCTGAAGCTTTCTTT. Encoded protein: CASSSTGAPEAFF.

This chain joins TRBV6-1 and TRBJ1-1, with TRBD1 matching 7 bases. Germline assignment: CDR1 MNHNS and CDR2 SASEGT. The junction had 9 bases not matched to a gene; V was cut back by 6 bases and J by 8 bases. This CDR3 region has 13 residues. CDR3 nucleotide sequence: TGTGCCAGCAGCCCACAGGGGCCGGGGGAAGCTTTCTTT. Protein: CASSPQGPGEAFF.

This clonotype was counted ten times or more. The V and J genes are TRBV20-1 and TRBJ2-1; 9 bases agree with TRBD2. The CDR3 is made up of 15 amino acids. The V gene's germline CDR1 is DFQATT and CDR2 SNEGSKA (reference sequence). The V segment lost 6 bases and the J segment 7 bases; nucleotides outside the gene matches: 13. The CDR3 reads CSATTPSSGVNEQFF. The CDR3 bases are TGCAGTGCCACCACCCCCTCTAGCGGGGTGAATGAGCAGTTCTTC.

This clonotype appeared many times. V and J are TRBV11-2 and TRBJ2-7, with 11 bases fitting TRBD2. The length of the CDR3 is 18 residues. Germline lookup yields CDR1 SGHAT and CDR2 FQNNGV. The V and J ends lost 1 base and 0 bases, in that order; junction bases with no gene match: 8. The CDR3 DNA reads TGTGCCAGCAGCTTAGTTTTTTCCGGGACTAGCGGCTCCTACGAGCAGTACTTC. Its protein product is CASSLVFSGTSGSYEQYF.

At least ten counts were recorded for this clonotype. The chain links TRBV20-1 to TRBJ1-1; D is possibly TRBD1 (5 bases). The CDR3 has 14 amino acids. V lost 5 bases to trimming and J lost 3 bases, with 16 bases between them. Germline CDR1 DFQATT, CDR2 SNEGSKA (reference sequence). This chain's CDR3 is CSALSPVGDTEAFF. For the CDR3, the DNA is TGCAGTGCTCTGAGCCCGGTGGGGGACACTGAAGCTTTCTTT.